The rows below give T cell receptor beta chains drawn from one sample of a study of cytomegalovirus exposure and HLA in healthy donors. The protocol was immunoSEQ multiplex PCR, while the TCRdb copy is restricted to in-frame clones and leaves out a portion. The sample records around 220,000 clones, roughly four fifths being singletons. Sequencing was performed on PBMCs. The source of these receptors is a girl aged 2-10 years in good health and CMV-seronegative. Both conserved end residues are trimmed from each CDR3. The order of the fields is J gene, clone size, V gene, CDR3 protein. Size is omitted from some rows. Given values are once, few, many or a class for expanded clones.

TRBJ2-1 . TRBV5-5 ASSLEAGANEQF
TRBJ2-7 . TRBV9 ASSAGGSGYEQY
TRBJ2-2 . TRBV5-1 ASSSAGSAGVIAGELF
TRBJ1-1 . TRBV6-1 ASRGGMGPNTEAF
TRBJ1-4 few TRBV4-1 ASSHRDRGEKLF
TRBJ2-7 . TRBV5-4 ASSRRDTYEQY
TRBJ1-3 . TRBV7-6 ASSFWTDRPGNTIY
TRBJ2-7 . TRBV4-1 ASRKQVGAYEQY
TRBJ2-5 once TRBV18 ASSPTTSGDQETQY
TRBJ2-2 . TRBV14 ASSRSGRRNPGELF
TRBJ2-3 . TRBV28 ASSLWGGAPTDTQY
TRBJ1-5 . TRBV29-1 SAMSGQGKDQPQH
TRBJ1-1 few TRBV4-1 ASSSYRGPLNTEAF
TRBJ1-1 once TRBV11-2 ASSLGEGTEAF
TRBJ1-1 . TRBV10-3 ATHLDGYTEAF
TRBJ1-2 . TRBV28 ASSRTGGLNRGNGYT
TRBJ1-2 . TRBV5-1 ASSLRLGTGNSGYT
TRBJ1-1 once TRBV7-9 ASTLGGLGNTEAF
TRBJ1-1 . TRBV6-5 ASSTERINTEAF
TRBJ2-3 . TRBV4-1 ASSQGPSWTSGDTDTQY
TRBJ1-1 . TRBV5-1 ASNQDRAGTEAF
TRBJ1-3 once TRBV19 ASGIQGIAGNTIY
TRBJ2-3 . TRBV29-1 SVLAGGAASTDTQY
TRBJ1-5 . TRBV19 ASSISAGDQPQH
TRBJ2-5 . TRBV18 ASSSTDQETQY
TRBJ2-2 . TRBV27 ASSLAGGGTGELF
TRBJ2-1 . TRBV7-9 ASSLWTSGLHNEQF
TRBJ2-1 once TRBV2 ASSGGLAGQPYNEQF
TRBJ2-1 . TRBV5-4 ASSSKTGDNEQF
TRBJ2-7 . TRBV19 ASSQTGAYEQY
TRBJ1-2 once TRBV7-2 ASSLGGEVYGYT
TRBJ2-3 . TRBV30 AWSVGVAGGFTQY
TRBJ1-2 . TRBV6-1 ASNEGPGGNYGYT
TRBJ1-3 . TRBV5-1 ASSLAWSGDSGNTIY
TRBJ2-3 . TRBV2 ASSARTRRADTQY
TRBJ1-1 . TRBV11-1 ASSLDWGDTEAF
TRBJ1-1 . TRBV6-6 ASSYSTGLNTEAF
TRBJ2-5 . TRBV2 ASSVEDETQY
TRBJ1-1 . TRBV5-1 ASSLEVFVTGGPNTEAF
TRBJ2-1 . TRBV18 ASSPWGQLRGKEQF
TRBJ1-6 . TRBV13 ASSLGRDNSPLH
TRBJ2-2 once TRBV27 ASSLVDGELF
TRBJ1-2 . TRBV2 ASSRRTVTDGYT
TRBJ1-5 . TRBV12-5 ASGLITGSASNQPQH
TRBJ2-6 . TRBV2 ASVGQGTWGAGANVLT
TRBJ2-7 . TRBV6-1 ASSPGQSYEQY
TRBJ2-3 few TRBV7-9 ASSLSTGGEIDTQY
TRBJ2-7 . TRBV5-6 ASSVRSRMSGEQY
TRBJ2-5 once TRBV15 ATSRDRLAGRETQY
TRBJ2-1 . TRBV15 ATSRRDIQREGSDEQF
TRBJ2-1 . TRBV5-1 ASSLGRLAGGLDEQF
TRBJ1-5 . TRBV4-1 ASSQAPTGALMSNQPQH
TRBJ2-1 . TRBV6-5 ASRDGQGGYNEQF
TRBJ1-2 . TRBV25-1 ASSGVGQGIYGYT
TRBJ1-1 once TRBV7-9 ASSFHQGTEAF
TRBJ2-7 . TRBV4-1 ASRDRGSDEQY
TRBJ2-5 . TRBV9 ASSDPGLNQETQY